Listed below are T cell receptor beta chains from one sample, sequenced in a study of identical twins. In TCRdb, the 5' RACE reads were re-called with MiXCR into one record per CDR3 protein. The table records approximately 490,000 distinct CDR3 sequences, about 20% of them present only once. These same data were also listed under a study on yellow fever vaccine responses in identical twins.

Specimen: CD4+ T cells sorted from blood. These receptors all come from a woman aged 18-35 years in good health. The CDR3 runs from the conserved cysteine through the conserved F or W. Each record gives: D gene, V gene, clone size, J gene, CDR3 protein, CDR3 DNA. A D gene is named only where the DNA matches it firmly. Only some rows state a clone size, as once, few, many or a class for expanded clones.

-	TRBV20-1	-	TRBJ2-7	CSARQVGPHEQYF	TGCAGTGCTCGCCAGGTGGGACCCCACGAGCAGTACTTC
TRBD1	TRBV5-1	-	TRBJ2-5	CASSFGTGVRETQYF	TGCGCCAGCAGCTTCGGGACAGGGGTACGGGAGACCCAGTACTTC
-	TRBV7-9	many	TRBJ1-1	CASSFVTAEAFF	TGTGCCAGCAGCTTCGTGACGGCTGAAGCTTTCTTT
TRBD2	TRBV5-1	many	TRBJ2-5	CASSLAAGQETQYF	TGTGCCAGCAGTCTAGCGGCAGGGCAAGAGACCCAGTACTTC
TRBD1	TRBV7-8	-	TRBJ1-1	CASSRTGGYEAFF	TGTGCCAGCAGCAGGACAGGGGGCTATGAAGCTTTCTTT
TRBD2	TRBV6-1	few	TRBJ2-1	CASSARPPTSGRYDEQFF	TGTGCCAGCAGTGCCCGCCCCCCGACTAGCGGGAGGTATGATGAGCAGTTCTTC
-	TRBV24-1	-	TRBJ1-4	CATSAGQSFFF	TGTGCCACCAGTGCCGGACAGAGTTTTTTTTTT
TRBD1	TRBV6-1	-	TRBJ2-2	CASRTGQATGELFF	TGTGCCAGCAGGACCGGACAGGCGACGGGGGAGCTGTTTTTT
TRBD2	TRBV5-1	few	TRBJ2-1	CASSWRLAGARFSEQFF	TGCGCCAGCAGCTGGAGACTAGCGGGAGCCCGATTCTCTGAGCAGTTCTTC
-	TRBV7-2	-	TRBJ2-1	CASSLGVGPEQFF	TGTGCCAGCAGCTTAGGGGTTGGACCCGAGCAGTTCTTC
TRBD2	TRBV6-5	-	TRBJ2-1	CASSYASGRDNEQFF	TGTGCCAGCAGTTACGCTAGCGGGAGGGACAATGAGCAGTTCTTC
-	TRBV25-1	-	TRBJ2-5	CASSESVRGAYQETQYF	TGTGCCAGCAGTGAATCAGTCAGAGGGGCGTACCAAGAGACCCAGTACTTC
TRBD1	TRBV28	-	TRBJ1-1	CASSGPTGPLEAFF	TGTGCCAGCAGTGGACCGACAGGGCCTCTTGAAGCTTTCTTT
-	TRBV27	once	TRBJ1-2	CASSSDSYYGYTF	TGTGCCAGCAGTTCCGACTCCTACTATGGCTACACCTTC
-	TRBV12-3/TRBV12-4	many	TRBJ1-1	CASSLGSWDTIPHTEAFF	TGTGCCAGCAGTTTAGGGTCGTGGGACACGATACCTCACACTGAAGCTTTCTTT
-	TRBV12-3/TRBV12-4	many	TRBJ2-2	CASSFGSNTGELFF	TGTGCCAGCAGTTTTGGCTCGAACACCGGGGAGCTGTTTTTT
-	TRBV5-1	-	TRBJ2-5	CASSGGGGGETQYF	TGCGCCAGCAGCGGTGGGGGAGGAGGAGAGACCCAGTACTTC
-	TRBV2	-	TRBJ1-6	CASSDGVENSPLHF	TGTGCCAGCAGTGATGGGGTGGAAAATTCACCCCTCCACTTT
-	TRBV20-1	-	TRBJ2-2	CSAFGGELFF	TGCAGTGCTTTCGGCGGGGAGCTGTTTTTT
-	TRBV10-2	-	TRBJ2-2	CASGPPGELFF	TGCGCCAGCGGGCCCCCCGGGGAGCTGTTTTTT
-	TRBV18	few	TRBJ1-2	CASSDSVLFSSNYGYTF	TGTGCCAGCTCAGACTCGGTCCTCTTTTCTTCTAACTATGGCTACACCTTC
-	TRBV5-1	few	TRBJ1-1	CASSLSTGRAEAFF	TGCGCCAGCAGCTTGAGCACAGGGAGGGCTGAAGCTTTCTTT
-	TRBV12-3/TRBV12-4	-	TRBJ1-1	CASSLPRGGTEAFF	TGTGCCAGCAGTTTACCGCGGGGTGGGACTGAAGCTTTCTTT
-	TRBV12-3/TRBV12-4	-	TRBJ1-3	CASTPTGWGNTIYF	TGTGCCAGCACCCCGACAGGATGGGGAAACACCATATATTTT
-	TRBV29-1	-	TRBJ1-1	CSGAGGTEAFF	TGCAGCGGTGCGGGGGGCACTGAAGCTTTCTTT
-	TRBV20-1	-	TRBJ2-1	CSAQDRSSYNEQFF	TGCAGTGCCCAGGACAGAAGCTCCTACAATGAGCAGTTCTTC
-	TRBV12-3/TRBV12-4	few	TRBJ1-5	CASSFGGSDQPQHF	TGTGCCAGCAGTTTCGGCGGGTCAGATCAGCCCCAGCATTTT
-	TRBV7-2	-	TRBJ2-5	CASSPVIQETQYF	TGTGCCAGCAGCCCCGTCATCCAAGAGACCCAGTACTTC
TRBD2	TRBV20-1	few	TRBJ2-4	CSATGLAGGIQYF	TGCAGTGCTACGGGACTAGCGGGAGGGATTCAGTACTTC
-	TRBV5-1	many	TRBJ1-1	CASSLETEAFF	TGCGCCAGCAGCTTGGAAACTGAAGCTTTCTTT
TRBD2	TRBV10-3	-	TRBJ2-5	CAISESVAGETQYF	TGTGCCATCAGTGAGTCGGTAGCGGGAGAGACCCAGTACTTC
TRBD1	TRBV3-1	-	TRBJ2-4	CASSADRALNIQYF	TGTGCCAGCAGCGCGGACAGGGCCTTAAACATTCAGTACTTC
TRBD2	TRBV20-1	few	TRBJ2-7	CSARPQMGGSNYEQYF	TGCAGTGCTAGACCCCAGATGGGCGGGAGTAACTACGAGCAGTACTTC